Listed here are 21 T cell receptor beta chains from one sample, sequenced in a study of T cells in Graves' hyperthyroidism and ophthalmopathy. Authors of the study amplified TCR beta CDR3 regions from RNA transcripts. In the first-round RT-PCR of the TCR CDR3, the HTBI primer set was used. A single record per CDR3 protein comes from TCRdb applying MiXCR to the multiplex PCR reads. The sample contains 600,000 to 900,000 distinct CDR3 sequences, about a sixth of which appear only once. The sequenced sample was blood. These receptors came from a man younger than 35 with Graves' hyperthyroidism.

The genes are TRBV29-1 and TRBJ2-2, with D possibly called TRBD1 or TRBD2 (5 bases each). CDR1 and CDR2 (germline): SQVTM, ANQGSEA. The CDR3 has 15 amino acids. Trimming removed 7 bases from V and 0 bases from J, with 15 bases in between. This chain's CDR3 is CSALGGRSNTGELFF. CDR3 in DNA: TGCAGCGCCCTTGGGGGACGTTCGAACACCGGGGAGCTGTTTTTT.

The CDR3 DNA reads TGTGCCAGCAGTTTAGGGACAGGGCAAAACTATGGCTACACCTTC. This gives the protein CASSLGTGQNYGYTF. This chain links TRBV12-3 or TRBV12-4 with TRBJ1-2; 8 bases fit TRBD1. V shed 1 base and J 2 bases; nucleotides not matched to a gene: 3. The CDR3 is made up of 15 amino acids.

Of note for this clonotype: Since a much larger clone is just one base distant, this may be a read error. J is TRBJ2-1 and V is TRBV28, with D hard to call. Germline CDR1 MDHEN, CDR2 SYDVKM. The CDR3 has 11 residues. V lost 6 bases to trimming and J lost 6 bases, with 6 bases between them. This chain's CDR3 is CASSHTNEQFF. CDR3 nucleotides: TGTGCCAGCAGCCACACCAATGAGCAGTTCTTC.

The chain combines TRBV28 with TRBJ2-1; the D gene is possibly TRBD2 (5 bases). CDR3 length equals 16 residues. V lost 5 bases, J lost 2 bases, and 16 bases lay in between. The V gene's germline CDR1 is MDHEN and CDR2 SYDVKM. CDR3 in amino acids: CASSPTPGKAYNEQFF. CDR3 DNA: TGTGCCAGCAGTCCAACCCCGGGAAAGGCCTACAATGAGCAGTTCTTC.

This clonotype has at least ten counts. The genes are TRBV20-1 and TRBJ1-1; 7 bases fit TRBD1. The V gene end was trimmed by 3 bases and the J gene end by 4 bases; junction bases not matched to a gene: 2. Per germline, CDR1 DFQATT and CDR2 SNEGSKA (reference sequence). The CDR3 consists of 12 residues. CDR3 sequence (DNA): TGCAGTGCTAGGGGACAGATCACTGAAGCTTTCTTT. Its protein is CSARGQITEAFF.

This clonotype was counted only a few times. The chain is built from TRBV6-2 or TRBV6-3 and TRBJ2-7; D possibly corresponds to TRBD1 (5 bases). The CDR3 consists of 15 residues. Trimming took off 0 bases at V and 2 bases at J, with 11 bases between the two ends. CDR1 MNHEY and CDR2 SVGEGT come from the germline V gene. CDR3 sequence reads: CASSYSSGKAYEQYF. The DNA of the CDR3 is TGTGCCAGCAGTTACTCTTCAGGGAAAGCCTACGAGCAGTACTTC.

This clonotype was seen ten or more times. V gene TRBV27 combines with J gene TRBJ2-3; 16 positions match TRBD2. The CDR3 is made up of 19 amino acids. The germline V gene encodes CDR1 MNHEY and CDR2 SMNVEV (reference sequence). J lost 6 bases, V lost 5 bases, and 14 bases had no gene match. In DNA form, the CDR3 reads TGTGCCAGCAGTCCACTGGGACTAGCGGGAGGGCGGGTAAGGGATACGCAGTATTTT. Its translation: CASSPLGLAGGRVRDTQYF.

Details on this clonotype: A much bigger clone sits one base away, suggesting this may be a read error. Likely a read error: the CDR3 ends without its conserved phenylalanine or tryptophan. V and J are TRBV20-1 and TRBJ2-7; D may be TRBD2 (5 bases). The CDR3 is 12 residues long. The V end was cut by 5 bases, the J end by 1 base, with 9 bases between. The germline CDR1 and CDR2 sequences are DFQATT and SNEGSKA (reference sequence). CDR3 residues: CSAPGVSYEQYL. The CDR3 DNA reads TGCAGTGCTCCCGGGGTATCCTACGAGCAGTACCTC.

This clonotype was recorded a few times. This sequence joins TRBV9 and TRBJ2-7, with D perhaps given as TRBD1 or TRBD2 (5 bases each). V shed 6 bases and J shed 2 bases, with 18 bases lying between them. The CDR3 sequence is 15 residues long. The germline V gene encodes CDR1 SGDLS and CDR2 YYNGEE. CDR3 sequence reads: CASTPGASVAYEQYF. The DNA of the CDR3 is TGTGCCAGCACCCCCGGGGCGAGTGTCGCCTACGAGCAGTACTTC.

This clonotype occurred many times. This sequence joins TRBV12-5 and TRBJ2-2, with 15 bases matching TRBD2. V was clipped by 1 base and J by 5 bases; unmatched bases: 2. The CDR3 sequence is 17 residues long. Germline CDR1 reads LGHNT; CDR2 reads FRNRAP. The CDR3 coding sequence is TGTGCTAGTGGTTTGGCCGGACTAGCGGGAGGGACCGGGGAGCTGTTTTTT. This gives the protein CASGLAGLAGGTGELFF.

Ten or more counts support this clonotype. CDR3 residues: CASSLSRGRLNEQFF. Written as DNA, the CDR3 is TGTGCCAGCAGTTTAAGCAGGGGGCGCCTCAATGAGCAGTTCTTC. V is TRBV28 and J is TRBJ2-1, with 8 bases aligning to TRBD1. This CDR3 has 15 residues. Trimming took 2 bases from V and 6 from J; bases not matched to a gene: 6. Germline-derived CDR1 and CDR2 are MDHEN and SYDVKM.

V and J are TRBV24-1 and TRBJ1-2, with TRBD1 matching over 7 bases. Germline V gives CDR1 KGHDR, CDR2 SFDVKD. The CDR3 has 14 residues. V shed 3 bases, J shed 5 bases, and the junction held 5 bases outside the gene matches. CDR3 sequence: CATSDTGTEYGYTF. Here the CDR3 DNA reads TGTGCCACCAGTGATACCGGGACAGAGTATGGCTACACCTTC.

The chain employs TRBV12-3 or TRBV12-4 and TRBJ1-5; D is undetermined. The CDR3 runs to 17 residues. Between the trimmed V and J ends, which lost 5 bases and 0 bases, there was a span of 17 bases. Here the CDR3 DNA reads TGTGCCAGCAGTCCCGCAGGCGCGACGTATAGCAATCAGCCCCAGCATTTT. Translated: CASSPAGATYSNQPQHF.

The chain recombines TRBV6-2 or TRBV6-3 with TRBJ1-1; no definite D call. The CDR3 is made up of 15 amino acids. With 5 bases removed from V and 3 bases from J, the gap between germline ends came to 16 bases. Germline V gene lookup returns CDR1 MNHEY and CDR2 SVGEGT. CDR3 amino acids: CASSPDKAGDTEAFF. In DNA form, the CDR3 reads TGTGCCAGCAGTCCTGATAAGGCCGGGGACACTGAAGCTTTCTTT.

This clonotype was counted ten times or more. This chain uses TRBV24-1 with TRBJ2-7; D is possibly TRBD2 (6 bases). Germline CDR1 reads KGHDR; CDR2 reads SFDVKD. With 4 bases removed from V and 0 bases from J, the gap between germline ends came to 9 bases. This CDR3 comprises 14 residues. CDR3 residues: CATSEDGGSYEQYF. The DNA for the CDR3 is TGTGCCACCAGTGAAGACGGGGGCTCCTACGAGCAGTACTTC.

In this sample, this clonotype turned up a few times. The chain employs TRBV20-1 and TRBJ2-3; 8 bases align to TRBD2. This CDR3 is built from 14 residues. CDR1 DFQATT and CDR2 SNEGSKA come from the germline V gene (reference sequence). Trimming took 6 bases from V and 3 from J; bases not matched to a gene: 8. CDR3: CSARGVAGTDTQYF. DNA of the CDR3: TGCAGTGCCCGGGGAGTAGCGGGAACAGATACGCAGTATTTT.

The chain joins TRBV7-2 to TRBJ2-7, with D maybe TRBD1 (5 bases). Germline V lookup: CDR1 SGHTA, CDR2 FQGNSA. This CDR3 is 13 amino acids long. The ends were cut back, 5 bases at V and 3 bases at J, with 11 bases in the middle. The CDR3 loop reads CASSADRFYEQYF. Written as DNA, the CDR3 is TGTGCCAGCAGCGCCGACAGATTCTACGAGCAGTACTTC. The full variable domain, completed using reference TRBV7-2 and TRBJ2-7, is GAGVSQSPSNKVTEKGKDVELRCDPISGHTALYWYRQSLGQGLEFLIYFQGNSAPDKSGLPSDRFSAERTGGSVSTLTIQRTQQEDSAVYLCASSADRFYEQYFGPGTRLTVT.

This clonotype was observed a few times. The rearrangement uses TRBV30 and TRBJ1-4; D is unresolved. The CDR3 is 15 residues long. Trimming pared 0 bases from V and 7 bases from J, leaving 15 bases between. Per the germline V gene, CDR1 is GTSNPN and CDR2 is SVGIG (reference sequence). For the CDR3, the DNA is TGTGCCTGGAGTGTACGAACAGCAACGGGTGAAAAACTGTTTTTT. Its protein product is CAWSVRTATGEKLFF.

This clonotype appeared a few times. The chain has TRBV3-1 and TRBJ2-1, with D possibly being TRBD1 or TRBD2 (5 bases each). The germline gives CDR1 LGHDT, CDR2 YNNKEL (reference sequence). V dropped 4 bases and J dropped 0 bases, with 13 bases sitting between them. The length of the CDR3 is 16 residues. CDR3 nucleotide sequence: TGTGCCAGCAGCCCAGAGCCGGGGACCTCCTACAATGAGCAGTTCTTC. Translation gives CASSPEPGTSYNEQFF.

The chain joins TRBV19 to TRBJ1-5; D is unresolved. The CDR3 is 15 amino acids. Looked up from germline, CDR1 is LNHDA and CDR2 is SQIVND (reference sequence). Trimming cost V 6 bases and J 2 bases, with 14 bases left between them. CDR3 protein: CASSPLSYGNQPQHF. The DNA of the CDR3 is TGTGCCAGTAGCCCTCTGTCATACGGCAATCAGCCCCAGCATTTT.

A few counts support this clonotype. This sequence may be a read error, since a much larger clone differs from it by one base. In this CDR3 the conserved last residue, phenylalanine or tryptophan, is missing, so a read error is likely. The rearrangement uses TRBV28 and TRBJ2-7; perhaps TRBD2 as D (5 bases). The CDR3 sequence is 14 residues long. Trimming pared 3 bases from V and 4 bases from J, leaving 13 bases between. CDR1 and CDR2 (germline): MDHEN, SYDVKM. CDR3 sequence reads: CASSFRALAYEQYL. As DNA, the CDR3 is TGTGCCAGCAGTTTCCGAGCCCTAGCATACGAGCAGTACCTC.